A single T cell receptor beta chain is shown here with its context. Original data processing: The authors estimated nucleated cell counts from reference gene primer amplification. Only in-frame clones appear in the TCRdb table, and some are missing; sequencing was by immunoSEQ multiplex PCR. V and J calls and clone size are given by that table; D and trimming were obtained from the DNA. This table holds approximately 240,000 clones, more than 60% found once. The entry originates in a study of blood T cell repertoires in COVID-19. About the research overall: COVID-19 samples, acute and convalescent, were from the United States, Italy and Spain.

The CDR3 sequence is 16 residues long. Trimming took 4 bases from V and 5 from J, leaving 21 bases between them. Per the germline V gene, CDR1 is SGHRS and CDR2 is YFSETQ. The V gene is TRBV5-1, the J gene TRBJ2-5, with D tentatively TRBD1 (5 bases). The sequenced sample consisted of peripheral blood. This sequence was found in a woman between 35 and 50 years old with active or convalescent COVID-19. The CDR3 region is CASSPTPVAGHETQYF. In DNA form, the CDR3 reads TGCGCCAGCAGCCCTACGCCGGTGGCCGGACACGAGACCCAGTACTTC.